The present entry profiles one T cell receptor (beta chain) with its context. Antigen: not known. The data were taken from a study of PD-1 blockade in classical Hodgkin lymphoma. Study at large: The patients were dosed with nivolumab 3 mg/kg, infused intravenously every 2 weeks. General study results and limits: Still unresolved is the cause of the repertoire differences, which may be disease activity or prior therapy.

With no exception, relapse followed autologous stem cell transplantation in all patients, and brentuximab vedotin exposure varied. The CDR3 has 15 amino acids. Germline loops: CDR1 MNHEY, CDR2 SMNVEV (reference sequence). Trimming removed 3 bases at V and 2 bases at J, with 14 bases between. Libraries were prepared by immunoSEQ multiplex PCR; TCRdb keeps only in-frame clonotypes and omits some of them. Among about 85,000 clones listed, roughly 91% were seen once. This sample comprised peripheral blood mononuclear cells (PBMCs), obtained before the second cycle of nivolumab. The receptor's source is a human donor with classical Hodgkin lymphoma. The chain recombines TRBV27 with TRBJ2-7, with D perhaps matching TRBD1 (5 bases). The CDR3 is CASSFKGLDPYEQYF. In DNA form, the CDR3 reads TGTGCCAGCAGTTTTAAGGGGTTGGACCCCTACGAGCAGTACTTC.